Following are 30 T cell receptor beta chains from one sample sequenced in a study of T cells after yellow fever vaccination. Each CDR3 protein is one row after TCRdb ran MiXCR on the 5' RACE reads. The sample records about 320,000 distinct CDR3 sequences, around 13% being singletons. This material consisted of CD4+ T cells sorted from PBMCs, taken 15 days after the yellow fever booster vaccination. The receptor source for this set is a man younger than 35 who received the YFV17D yellow fever vaccine.

J is TRBJ1-2 and V is TRBV6-6; unclear D gene. V was shortened by 2 bases and J by 5 bases, with 15 bases between the two germline ends. The CDR3 has 15 residues. The V gene's germline CDR1 is MNHNY and CDR2 SVGAGI (reference sequence). CDR3 DNA: TGTGCCAGCAGTTACCCGGCGGACGGCGGGTATGGCTACACCTTC. It translates to CASSYPADGGYGYTF.

There are a few counts of this clonotype. The J gene is TRBJ2-6, the V gene TRBV5-5; D is undetermined. Trimming took 5 bases from V and 6 from J, leaving 12 bases between them. Germline-derived CDR1 and CDR2 are SGHKS and YYEKEE (reference sequence). The CDR3 length is 14 residues. The CDR3 loop reads CASSLPLVANVLTF. CDR3 sequence (DNA): TGTGCCAGCAGTTTGCCGTTGGTGGCCAACGTCCTGACTTTC. The full variable domain, rest sourced from reference TRBV5-5 and TRBJ2-6, is DAGVTQSPTHLIKTRGQQVTLRCSPISGHKSVSWYQQVLGQGPQFIFQYYEKEERGRGNFPDRFSARQFPNYSSELNVNALLLGDSALYLCASSLPLVANVLTFGAGSRLTVL.

The chain carries TRBV6-2 or TRBV6-3 and TRBJ2-7, with 7 positions matching TRBD1. This CDR3 contains 13 residues. After removal of 6 bases from V and 3 bases from J, the junction contained 5 bases not matched to a gene. In germline, CDR1 is MNHEY, CDR2 SVGEGT. The chain's CDR3 is CASSPQGVYEQYV. The CDR3, as DNA: TGTGCCAGCAGCCCTCAGGGGGTCTACGAGCAGTACGTC.

V usage is TRBV7-9 and J usage is TRBJ1-5, with no clear D. The CDR3 contains 13 residues. V shed 5 bases and J shed 5 bases, with 10 bases lying between them. Per germline, CDR1 SEHNR and CDR2 FQNEAQ (reference sequence). The CDR3 loop is CASSPAEYQPQHF. In DNA, the CDR3 is TGTGCCAGCAGCCCCGCGGAGTATCAGCCCCAGCATTTT.

The chain is built from TRBV20-1 and TRBJ2-3, with D perhaps matching TRBD1 or TRBD2 (5 bases each). Germline V gives CDR1 DFQATT, CDR2 SNEGSKA (reference sequence). V shed 5 bases and J shed 1 base, with 16 bases lying between them. The CDR3 has 15 residues. CDR3 loop: CSAPLVTGRTDTQYF. CDR3 sequence (DNA): TGCAGTGCTCCCCTTGTTACGGGGCGCACAGATACGCAGTATTTT.

At least ten counts were recorded for this clonotype. The chain has TRBV12-3 or TRBV12-4 and TRBJ2-2, with a weak D call TRBD1 (5 bases). V was pared by 5 bases and J by 4 bases, with 14 bases between. The CDR3 is made up of 15 amino acids. CDR3 bases: TGTGCCAGCAGTGCCTCGATAGGGGTCACCGGGGAGCTGTTTTTT. This sequence encodes CASSASIGVTGELFF.

The V and J genes are TRBV14 and TRBJ2-5; D remains unclear. Germline values: CDR1 SGHDN, CDR2 FVKESK. There are 15 residues in the CDR3. Deletions cut 8 bases from V and 1 base from J, with 17 bases between. Here the CDR3 DNA reads TGTGCCAGCTCAAGAGGTATCGCGGCCCAAGAGACCCAGTACTTC. Amino acids: CASSRGIAAQETQYF.

The chain combines TRBV11-2 with TRBJ2-3, with D tentatively TRBD1 (6 bases). This CDR3 has 15 amino acids. CDR1 is SGHAT and CDR2 is FQNNGV in the germline V gene. The ends were cut back, 5 bases at V and 0 bases at J, with 12 bases in the middle. The CDR3 DNA reads as TGTGCCAGCAGCCAAGGGGGACATAGCACAGATACGCAGTATTTT. Residues: CASSQGGHSTDTQYF. Filled out from reference TRBV11-2 and TRBJ2-3, the complete variable domain reads EAGVAQSPRYKIIEKRQSVAFWCNPISGHATLYWYQQILGQGPKLLIQFQNNGVVDDSQLPKDRFSAERLKGVDSTLKIQPAKLEDSAVYLCASSQGGHSTDTQYFGPGTRLTVL.

The CDR3 coding sequence is TGTGCCAGCAGCTTAATACAGGGGGCGTCGAATGAGCAGTTCTTC. Translated: CASSLIQGASNEQFF. The rearrangement joins TRBV11-2 to TRBJ2-1; 9 bases match TRBD1. V shed 2 bases, J shed 7 bases, and the junction held 6 bases outside the gene matches. The CDR3 runs 15 residues. Germline lookup yields CDR1 SGHAT and CDR2 FQNNGV.

This clonotype has a handful of counts. V gene TRBV12-3 or TRBV12-4 combines with J gene TRBJ1-5; D not resolved. Trimming cost V 3 bases and J 5 bases, with 8 bases left between them. The CDR3 runs 13 residues. CDR3 nucleotide sequence: TGTGCCAGCAGTTTTACCCTCTATCAGCCCCAGCATTTT. Protein: CASSFTLYQPQHF.

The chain recombines TRBV4-3 with TRBJ1-1, with D tentatively TRBD1 (6 bases). V lost 0 bases and J lost 0, with 17 bases in between. The CDR3 extends over 18 amino acids. Germline V lookup: CDR1 LGHNA, CDR2 YSLEER. CDR3 sequence (DNA): TGCGCCAGCAGCCAAGACGCCCCCCTGACAGGCTTGAACACTGAAGCTTTCTTT. Its protein is CASSQDAPLTGLNTEAFF.

The rearrangement uses TRBV11-2 and TRBJ2-7; 12 nucleotides line up with TRBD1. The V segment lost 4 bases and the J segment 4 bases; nucleotides outside the gene matches: 5. The CDR3 contains 15 residues. Looked up from germline, CDR1 is SGHAT and CDR2 is FQNNGV. The CDR3 nucleotides read TGTGCCAGCAGCTCGCCGGGACAGGGGGCATACGAGCAGTACTTC. This translates into CASSSPGQGAYEQYF.

This clonotype was detected only a few times. This chain uses TRBV7-9 with TRBJ1-5; D is undetermined. The germline CDR1 and CDR2 sequences are SEHNR and FQNEAQ (reference sequence). The CDR3 totals 13 residues. Deletions cut 1 base from V and 7 bases from J, with 8 bases between. The CDR3 DNA reads TGTGCCAGCAGCTTAGATTCCTACCAGCCCCAGCATTTT. The encoded protein is CASSLDSYQPQHF.

The sample holds a few counts of this clonotype. One junction end does not reproduce the germline sequence, and a read error may be involved. The chain carries TRBV7-9 and TRBJ2-3, with D unclear. The CDR3 is 15 amino acids. Germline V gene lookup returns CDR1 SEHNR and CDR2 FQNEAQ (reference sequence). The CDR3 sequence is CASSFGRAITDTPYF. CDR3 nucleotides: TGTGCCAGCAGCTTCGGACGGGCCATCACAGATACGCCGTATTTT.

This sequence joins TRBV18 and TRBJ1-2; D remains ambiguous. The CDR3 loop spans 15 amino acids. The germline CDR1 and CDR2 sequences are KGHSH and LQKENI. The V gene lost 2 bases and the J gene lost 3 bases, with 13 bases spanning the gap. The CDR3 sequence is CASSPYVAEDYGYTF. The CDR3, as DNA: TGTGCCAGCTCACCATACGTGGCGGAGGACTATGGCTACACCTTC.

This clonotype was counted a few times. The V and J genes are TRBV28 and TRBJ1-5; the D is unclear. Trimming took 5 bases from V and 3 from J, leaving 20 bases between them. Germline V CDR1 and CDR2: MDHEN, SYDVKM. This CDR3 is built from 17 residues. The CDR3 DNA is TGTGCCAGCAGTCTAGTTAGAGGCAGTTCTACCAATCAGCCCCAGCATTTT. Its translation: CASSLVRGSSTNQPQHF.

This clonotype was found a few times. V usage is TRBV6-6 and J usage is TRBJ1-2; 7 bases line up with TRBD1. V lost 5 bases to trimming and J lost 1 base; unmatched junction nucleotides: 16. Germline CDR1 is MNHNY and CDR2 is SVGAGI (reference sequence). The CDR3 covers 18 residues. The CDR3, as DNA: TGTGCCAGCAGTGGCCCCAGGGGGAAGACATCTTTTAACTATGGCTACACCTTC. This sequence encodes CASSGPRGKTSFNYGYTF.

The chain links TRBV3-1 to TRBJ2-1, with TRBD2 matching over 8 bases. Per the germline V gene, CDR1 is LGHDT and CDR2 is YNNKEL (reference sequence). After removal of 5 bases from V and 5 bases from J, the junction contained 11 bases not matched to a gene. The length of the CDR3 is 16 residues. The CDR3 protein is CASSFLGRGEDNEQFF. CDR3 nucleotide sequence: TGTGCCAGCAGCTTTTTGGGGCGGGGGGAAGACAATGAGCAGTTCTTC.

V and J are TRBV19 and TRBJ1-3; D possibly corresponds to TRBD1 (6 bases). Germline loops: CDR1 LNHDA, CDR2 SQIVND (reference sequence). Trimming pared 4 bases from V and 1 base from J, leaving 14 bases between. The CDR3 is 16 residues long. The CDR3 DNA sequence: TGTGCCAGTAGTACCCAGGGGACGAGTTCTGGAAACACCATATATTTT. It yields the protein CASSTQGTSSGNTIYF.

The chain combines TRBV18 with TRBJ2-7; weak D call: TRBD1 (6 bases). There are 13 residues in the CDR3. Germline lookup yields CDR1 KGHSH and CDR2 LQKENI. With 5 bases removed from V and 1 base from J, the gap between germline ends came to 9 bases. CDR3 sequence: CASSGTTSYEQYV. The CDR3 DNA reads as TGTGCCAGCTCAGGGACAACATCCTACGAGCAGTACGTC.

This clonotype was counted many times. J is TRBJ1-1 and V is TRBV7-3, with D unresolved. This CDR3 has 13 residues. V dropped 3 bases and J dropped 4 bases, with 9 bases sitting between them. Germline V gene lookup returns CDR1 SGHTA and CDR2 FQGTGA. As DNA, the CDR3 is TGTGCCAGCAGCTTGGGTGTGGGCACTGAAGCTTTCTTT. Translated: CASSLGVGTEAFF.

This clonotype was observed a handful of times. The V gene is TRBV24-1, the J gene TRBJ2-1; 10 nucleotides agree with TRBD1. The V and J ends lost 2 bases and 5 bases, in that order; junction bases with no gene match: 5. Germline V gene lookup returns CDR1 KGHDR and CDR2 SFDVKD. The CDR3 consists of 16 residues. CDR3: CATSDSSGTGDNEQFF. The CDR3 DNA reads as TGTGCCACCAGTGATTCGTCCGGGACAGGGGACAATGAGCAGTTCTTC.

This clonotype has more than one count but fewer than ten. The V gene is TRBV7-9, the J gene TRBJ1-2; possibly TRBD1 for D (6 bases). CDR1 and CDR2 from the germline V gene are SEHNR and FQNEAQ (reference sequence). The CDR3 extends over 17 amino acids. V was cut by 1 base and J by 5 bases, with 20 bases left in between. CDR3 sequence reads: CASSLDRITGASYGYTF. The CDR3 bases are TGTGCCAGCAGCTTAGACCGCATCACGGGGGCCAGTTATGGCTACACCTTC.

The sample holds many counts of this clonotype. V and J are TRBV11-2 and TRBJ2-5; D may be TRBD1 (6 bases). Trimming took 4 bases from V and 5 from J, leaving 8 bases between them. The CDR3 sequence is 12 residues long. Germline V gene lookup returns CDR1 SGHAT and CDR2 FQNNGV. The CDR3 DNA reads TGTGCCAGCAGCTGGGACATTGAGACCCAGTACTTC. Its translation: CASSWDIETQYF.

This clonotype was detected only a few times. The rearrangement uses TRBV7-9 and TRBJ1-2; D possibly corresponds to TRBD1 (6 bases). Per germline, CDR1 SEHNR and CDR2 FQNEAQ (reference sequence). The V and J ends lost 6 bases and 4 bases respectively, with 12 bases between them. The CDR3 loop spans 13 amino acids. CDR3 amino acids: CASRSGAVYGYTF. The CDR3 DNA reads TGTGCCAGCAGGTCAGGGGCGGTCTATGGCTACACCTTC.

This clonotype was picked up many times. This chain uses TRBV12-3 or TRBV12-4 with TRBJ2-7; D may be TRBD1 (5 bases). The CDR3 is 14 residues long. Trimming removed 2 bases at V and 2 bases at J, with 10 bases between. CDR3 bases: TGTGCCAGCAGTTTAAGGTCAGGGCCCTACGAGCAGTACTTC. Translation gives CASSLRSGPYEQYF.

Note on this clonotype: The junction does not match germline at one end; this may be a read error. The chain links TRBV19 to TRBJ1-5, with 7 bases aligning to TRBD1. The germline gives CDR1 LNHDA, CDR2 SQIVND (reference sequence). The CDR3 has 14 amino acids. The CDR3 loop reads CASRIQGSSQPQHF. The CDR3 nucleotides read TGTGCCAGCCGAATACAGGGGAGCAGTCAGCCCCAGCATTTT.

This clonotype was seen only a few times. This rearrangement joins TRBV4-1 to TRBJ2-7; unclear D gene. This CDR3 has 13 residues. V was cut by 3 bases and J by 1 base, with 7 bases left in between. Germline V gene sequence: CDR1 MGHRA, CDR2 YSYEKL. CDR3 nucleotides: TGCGCCAGCAGCCATGAACCTTCCTACGAGCAGTACTTC. This codes for CASSHEPSYEQYF.

The V gene is TRBV7-2, the J gene TRBJ2-7, with a possible D match to TRBD2 (5 bases). The CDR3 extends over 14 amino acids. Trimming shortened V by 4 bases and J by 5 bases, and 15 bases separated the two germline ends. Looked up from germline, CDR1 is SGHTA and CDR2 is FQGNSA. CDR3 in amino acids: CASSWTARGNEQYF. In DNA form, the CDR3 reads TGTGCCAGCAGCTGGACGGCCCGGGGTAACGAGCAGTACTTC.

This clonotype appeared a few times. The chain has TRBV7-2 and TRBJ2-7; D is tentatively TRBD1 or TRBD2 (6 bases each). Trimming took off 8 bases at V and 4 bases at J, with 15 bases between the two ends. In germline, CDR1 is SGHTA, CDR2 FQGNSA. The CDR3 loop spans 13 amino acids. CDR3 amino acids: CASRTRGGYEQYF. CDR3 DNA: TGTGCCAGCCGTACCAGGGGAGGATACGAGCAGTACTTC.